This TCR beta chain was sequenced in a study of blood T cell repertoires in COVID-19. Turning to the study itself: The study drew acute and convalescent COVID-19 samples from the United States, Italy and Spain. Sample material is recorded as cDNA or gDNA derived from T cells, B-cell-depleted T cells, or PBMCs.

Source study methods: Amplification of reference gene primers was used by the study to estimate nucleated cell counts. Profiled with immunoSEQ multiplex PCR; TCRdb holds only in-frame clones, not every one. The V and J calls and the clone size are those of that table, but D and trimming were determined from the DNA. The sample shows approximately 45,000 clones, around 88% of them seen only once. This CDR3 is built from 18 residues. CDR1 is LNHDA, CDR2 SQIVND, per germline (reference sequence). With 3 bases removed from V and 0 bases from J, the gap between germline ends came to 18 bases. The V and J genes are TRBV19 and TRBJ1-5; a weak D match, TRBD1 (5 bases). The sequence came from a woman older than 75 with acute or convalescent COVID-19. What was sequenced was peripheral blood. As DNA, the CDR3 is TGTGCCAGTAGTATGGAGACAGCATTTTTCTATAGCAATCAGCCCCAGCATTTT. It is translated as CASSMETAFFYSNQPQHF.